The entry below gives a single T cell receptor beta chain sequence along with its context. The antigen it binds to is not known. One junction end disagrees with the germline gene, perhaps due to a read error. The cohort comprised 710 or so healthy bone marrow donors. At the time of sampling, every cohort member was nominally healthy, though immune exposures that went unrecorded were likely present. The donor was CMV seronegative and belonged to the group of 350 to 400 seronegative cohort members. Every donor gave a peripheral blood sample, and the peripheral blood mononuclear cells from that sample were used for TCR beta sequencing. The Qiagen DNeasy Blood Extraction Kit was used to extract genomic DNA from the blood cell samples. The library came from the immunoSEQ multiplex PCR assay. For the multiplex PCR, a mixture combining 60 forward primers for TCR Vbeta segments and 13 reverse primers for TCR Jbeta segments was used. The CDR3 region of rearranged TCR beta genes was amplified from genomic DNA with a multiplex PCR assay. Amplified TCR beta libraries were sequenced as 87-base-pair reads on the Illumina HiSeq System. As for how the authors treated the data: A later analysis counted about 76 million unique TCR beta chains across the 650 to 700 repertoires, and roughly 9.9 million of these chains were shared by at least two donors. Raw reads were error-corrected and collapsed into unique sequences by a nearest-neighbor algorithm in which closely related sequences were merged to remove PCR and sequencing errors. CDR3 sequences were aligned to IMGT reference sequences to assign V, D and J gene segments. For a sequence to be retained, a match of at least six nucleotides was required to both a V gene segment and a J gene segment. A rearrangement counted as productive if the CDR3 had no stop codons and remained in frame with V and J, and every other rearrangement counted as non-productive. CDR3 was defined by IMGT convention, running from the second conserved V-encoded cysteine to the conserved J-encoded phenylalanine. In an earlier analysis of 550 to 650 of the donors, sequences lacking an unambiguous match to a single V gene segment were excluded. In an earlier analysis of 500 to 750 of the donors, V segments were called functional above 56.7% productive rearrangements and were called segregating when the between-donor standard deviation exceeded 5%. A statistical classification framework was built to diagnose cytomegalovirus status from the catalog of TCR beta chain sequences. V and J gene assignment, in a later analysis, came from comparing TCR nucleotide sequences with IMGT/GENE-DB human TR gene sequences. The TCRdist pipeline was used in a later analysis to assign CDR3 sequences and most-parsimonious VDJ recombination scenarios. A later analysis defined each TCR beta chain by its CDR3 amino acid sequence plus V-gene family, and excluded reads lacking a unique V-gene family. In a later analysis, nearly 600 highly shared, low-generation-probability nucleotide sequences were removed to address suspected cross-contamination and a sequencing artifact. For each public chain, a later analysis derived a clonal expansion index from normalized ranks of inferred template counts within each repertoire. Generation probabilities in a later analysis came from a VDJ recombination model fitted to out-of-frame rearrangements, and those results were checked against IGoR. In a later analysis, TCR-TCR, TCR-HLA and TCR-CMV co-occurrence was scored with hypergeometric tests, and a repertoire-size bias correction was applied to TCR pairs. In a later analysis, false discovery rates were estimated by permuting HLA or CMV assignments 20 times. In a later analysis, co-occurring TCRs were grouped using DBSCAN, with TCRdist sequence similarity added in when clustering inside HLA-allele-positive subsets. Co-occurrence clustering excluded repertoires with fewer than 30,000 or more than 120,000 public chains, plus five with anomalous nucleotide sharing. What TCRdb holds here is the immuneACCESS table cut down to in-frame rearrangements. Part of the clones is not present; checked against another copy, under half of the missing clones reflect an unresolved V gene, and the others are unexplained. V, J and clone size are those of that table, while D and trimming were read from the DNA. A total of tens of thousands of clones appear in this sample, roughly 83% of them only once. 2% to 2.5% of the sample is in the top ten clones.

This entry belongs to a study of cytomegalovirus exposure and HLA in healthy donors (dated 2017 in TCRdb). A note on the overall study: In an earlier analysis of several hundred of the donors, around 290 Gb of sequence data and approximately 100 million unique TCR beta sequences from about 190 million T cells were reported. An early release covering 550 to 650 HLA-typed donors comprised approximately 290 gigabases of sequencing data and around 80 million unique TCR sequences. In an earlier analysis of over 550 of the donors, high-throughput TCR beta sequencing was used to judge whether each TCR beta V gene segment behaved as functional or pseudogenic. Of the 300 to 500 genotyped donors, roughly 76% were placed in the genetic ancestry cluster associated with self-reported Caucasian donors. The aim of the study was to test whether cataloging public T cell receptors could identify signatures of past pathogen exposure. In a later genetic analysis, genome-wide SNP genotypes for about three fifths of the roughly 670 donors were used, and that subset was treated as a discovery cohort. To predict cytomegalovirus infection status, the study combined high-throughput TCR immunosequencing, statistical association of individual TCRs with disease status, and machine learning. The study used immunosequencing to profile the T cell repertoires of approximately 690 subjects and linked those repertoires to cytomegalovirus serostatus. Every discovery cohort repertoire had been produced on one sequencing platform. About five DR-DQ haplotypes were handled as single units for association and clustering, since linkage in the cohort was strong. HLA typing included class I and class II loci at four-digit resolution. A separate validation cohort of about 110 different subjects was used in addition to the 666-subject first cohort. In a later analysis, previously published TCR beta repertoires from about 640 donors were re-analyzed and high-resolution HLA genotyping was added so that TCR occurrence patterns could be studied. In the later analysis, no new phenotypic data were used to find candidate immune exposures; instead, reliance was placed on TCR beta sequences and their occurrence across donors. Alongside the repertoire data, information on donor age, sex, ethnicity and CMV serostatus was compiled. On average, roughly 240,000 unique TCR beta nucleotide sequences were sequenced per donor among 398 genotyped donors of the cohort, with approximately 18% of those sequences being non-productive. Typing coverage differed by locus: A, B, C, DRB1 and DQB1 were typed in roughly 629-630 donors, DQA1 in approximately 520, DPA1 in nearly 610, and DPB1 in roughly 450.

General study outcomes and caveats: Correlated functional status among segregating V segments might be attributable to linkage disequilibrium, but an unknown experimental factor could not be ruled out. In both the original and validation cohorts, the classifier was reported to diagnose cytomegalovirus status with high specificity and sensitivity. A further reported finding was that TCR beta sequences accurately predicted the HLA-A and HLA-B alleles for most subjects in the first cohort. Most TCR sequences were observed very rarely across donors, whereas some public TCRs were present in many individuals. A few of the identified cytomegalovirus-associated TCR beta chains were confirmed in vitro to be specific for cytomegalovirus antigens. When HLA alleles, especially DR and DQ, strongly co-occurred, TCR associations were difficult to assign to individual alleles. A later analysis reported that several top co-occurrence clusters appeared linked to parvovirus B19, influenza, CMV and Epstein-Barr virus. In a later genetic analysis, fewer N-insertions in productive TCRs were reported among donors in an Asian-associated ancestry cluster than the approximately 670-donor mean. In a later analysis, TCR association rates were found to vary across HLA loci, with the most associated TCRs seen for DRB1 alleles and the fewest for HLA-C alleles. In an earlier analysis of about 540 of the donors, most TCR beta V segments were observed in productive rearrangements about 90% or about 30% of the time, broadly matching IMGT annotations. Immune exposure information for the cohort was limited to CMV serostatus. In a later analysis, HLA-associated TCR beta chains showed more clonal expansion and lower generation probabilities than non-associated chains that were equally common. An association between a missense DCLRE1C variant and V-gene and J-gene trimming of TCR beta chains was found in a later genetic analysis and replicated in an independent cohort. It was suggested by the authors that the approach could potentially be generalized to other disease states and immunological phenotypes. A group of highly shared sequence variants was considered likely to be a technical artifact of the sequencing pipeline. Approximately 16 rarely observed V segments, including chromosome 9 orphons, were excluded from the earlier analysis of several hundred of the donors because counts were too low. The study gave a list of 150 to 200 TCR beta chains associated with cytomegalovirus. Roughly uniform sequencing depth across donors was assumed in presence/absence analyses, although this assumption may not hold. This cohort had only TCR beta chains sequenced, and the lack of alpha or paired-chain data limited which features could be detected. A later analysis associated about 16,000 TCR beta sequences with specific HLA alleles at a false discovery rate of 0.05. Because HLA typing was unavailable for some donors at each locus, only the typed subset was used in association tests. Most CMV-associated TCR beta chains appeared to be HLA-restricted in a later analysis, and the HLA associations seemed to be driven largely by CMV exposure.

The source of this sequence is a man aged 18-30 years in good health and CMV-seronegative. The sample comprised PBMCs.

The DNA is TGTGCCTGGAGTGTACTGCAAGAGGGCAGCCGCTTTTTT. Its translation reads: CAWSVLQEGSRFF. The chain employs TRBV30 and TRBJ1-5, with no D gene named confidently. The germline V gene (reference sequence) supplies CDR1 GTSNPN and CDR2 SVGIG. The CDR3, from cysteine to phenylalanine, totals 13 residues. The CDR3 DNA has 39 bases and is translated from base 1.